This TCR beta chain originates from a study of cytomegalovirus exposure and HLA in healthy donors. Unrecorded immune exposures were likely, despite nominal health at sampling. V shed 0 bases, J shed 4 bases, and the junction held 6 bases outside the gene matches. The germline gives CDR1 GTSNPN, CDR2 SVGIG (reference sequence). This CDR3 region has 16 residues. This PCR relied on a set of 60 Vbeta primers and 13 Jbeta primers. TCRdb's copy holds only in-frame clones and misses some; the assay was immunoSEQ multiplex PCR. The table lists 65,000 to 85,000 clones, approximately 70% of them singletons, with less than 15% in the top ten.

J is TRBJ2-3 and V is TRBV30; 11 nucleotides line up with TRBD2. Material: PBMCs. This clonotype originated in a male donor in good health and CMV-seropositive. CDR3 sequence reads: CAWSVRGSGRADTQYF. In DNA form, the CDR3 reads TGTGCCTGGAGTGTACGTGGTAGCGGGAGGGCAGATACGCAGTATTTT. The whole variable domain, filled in from reference TRBV30 and TRBJ2-3, reads SQTIHQWPATLVQPVGSPLSLECTVEGTSNPNLYWYRQAAGRGLQLLFYSVGIGQISSEVPQNLSASRPQDRQFILSSKKLLLSDSGFYLCAWSVRGSGRADTQYFGPGTRLTVL.